Listed here are 20 T cell receptor beta chains from one sample, sequenced in a study of T cell changes during pregnancy in multiple sclerosis. Profiled with immunoSEQ multiplex PCR; TCRdb holds only in-frame clones, not every one. The sample records about 34,000 clones, about nine tenths being singletons. The specimen was CD8+ T cells from peripheral blood mononuclear cells, collected in the first trimester of pregnancy. Source of these receptors: a female donor with multiple sclerosis, enrolled in a pregnancy study.

This clone was seen a single time. J is TRBJ2-3 and V is TRBV28; 14 bases align to TRBD2. The V gene end was trimmed by 5 bases and the J gene end by 0 bases; junction bases not matched to a gene: 7. Germline V gene sequence: CDR1 MDHEN, CDR2 SYDVKM. The CDR3 loop spans 18 amino acids. The DNA of the CDR3 is TGTGCCAGCAGTCCGGGACTAGCGGGGGCCATTAGCACAGATACGCAGTATTTT. Its protein is CASSPGLAGAISTDTQYF.

For the CDR3, the DNA is TGTGCCACCAGCAGAGATTACTACGAGCAGTACTTC. This sequence encodes CATSRDYYEQYF. V usage is TRBV15 and J usage is TRBJ2-5; D not resolved. The DNA end lines up better with TRBJ2-7; the J call may be wrong. The CDR3 is made up of 12 amino acids. Germline V lookup: CDR1 LNHNV, CDR2 YYDKDF (reference sequence).

The chain combines TRBV4-2 with TRBJ2-7; a possible D gene is TRBD2 (6 bases). Germline V gene data show CDR1 as LGHNA and CDR2 as YNFKEQ. Trimming removed 1 base at V and 0 bases at J, with 10 bases between. The CDR3 spans 15 residues. The CDR3 DNA sequence: TGTGCCAGCAGCCAAGTCCTAGCGAGCTCCTACGAGCAGTACTTC. This codes for CASSQVLASSYEQYF.

The chain couples TRBV6-1 to TRBJ2-1; the D gene is possibly TRBD1 (5 bases). V was cut by 3 bases and J by 1 base, with 13 bases left in between. Germline V gene data show CDR1 as MNHNS and CDR2 as SASEGT. The CDR3 sequence is 16 residues long. CDR3 sequence reads: CASSDPMTESYNEQFF. The DNA of the CDR3 is TGTGCCAGCAGTGATCCGATGACAGAATCCTACAATGAGCAGTTCTTC.

J is TRBJ2-1 and V is TRBV7-9; D call uncertain. From germline, CDR1 is SEHNR and CDR2 FQNEAQ (reference sequence). V lost 5 bases, J lost 10 bases, and 30 bases lay in between. CDR3 size: 18 residues. The CDR3 is CASSTTLGSPSARKEQFF. The CDR3 region has the DNA TGTGCCAGCAGCACCACCCTCGGTAGCCCCAGCGCTCGTAAAGAGCAGTTCTTC. Complete variable domain (other parts from reference TRBV7-9 and TRBJ2-1): DTGVSQNPRHKITKRGQNVTFRCDPISEHNRLYWYRQTLGQGPEFLTYFQNEAQLEKSRLLSDRFSAERPKGSFSTLEIQRTEQGDSAMYLCASSTTLGSPSARKEQFFGPGTRLTVL.

In this sample, this clone turned up once. V gene TRBV4-1 combines with J gene TRBJ1-1; D is possibly TRBD1 (5 bases). V shed 3 bases and J shed 0 bases, with 14 bases lying between them. The CDR3 covers 16 residues. Germline CDR1 MGHRA, CDR2 YSYEKL. The CDR3 nucleotides are TGCGCCAGCAGCCAGGGTTTCGAGACAGTGAACACTGAAGCTTTCTTT. Protein product: CASSQGFETVNTEAFF.

The CDR3 DNA follows: TGTGCCAGCAGGGAAAGGGGTGGCGGGGCTCAAGAGACCCAGTACTTC. This gives the protein CASRERGGGAQETQYF. The rearrangement links TRBV28 to TRBJ2-5; D is possibly TRBD2 (6 bases). The germline V and J ends were trimmed by 6 bases and 2 bases, with 19 bases remaining between them. The germline V gene encodes CDR1 MDHEN and CDR2 SYDVKM. The CDR3 is 16 amino acids.

This chain connects TRBV6-1 to TRBJ1-5, with 7 bases aligning to TRBD1. The CDR3 contains 19 residues. Germline CDR1 MNHNS, CDR2 SASEGT. J was trimmed by 5 bases and V by 2 bases; bases with no gene match: 18. The CDR3 region is CASSENQWDSLPGDQPQHF. CDR3 coding DNA: TGTGCCAGCAGTGAAAATCAGTGGGACAGCCTCCCTGGCGATCAGCCCCAGCATTTT.

As regards this clone: The identical CDR3 is also encoded by other nucleotide sequences in the sample. The CDR3 loop reads CASSAAGAEVNEQFF. CDR3 sequence (DNA): TGTGCCAGCAGCGCAGCGGGAGCGGAGGTCAATGAGCAGTTCTTC. The gene calls are TRBV9 and TRBJ2-1; 8 nucleotides agree with TRBD2. Losses at the gene ends were 3 bases for V and 6 bases for J; bases not matched to a gene: 8. The CDR3 contains 15 residues. Germline CDR1 SGDLS, CDR2 YYNGEE.

This chain uses TRBV5-4 with TRBJ2-1; a possible D gene is TRBD2 (5 bases). Trimming removed 4 bases at V and 6 bases at J, with 14 bases between. Looked up from germline, CDR1 is SGHNT and CDR2 is YYREEE (reference sequence). CDR3 size: 14 residues. CDR3 DNA: TGTGCCAGCAGCACGGGAAAGCCCCTCAATGAGCAGTTCTTC. Amino acids: CASSTGKPLNEQFF.

The V and J genes are TRBV5-5 and TRBJ2-1, with a weak D call TRBD1 (5 bases). Trimming removed 5 bases at V and 5 bases at J, with 11 bases between. Germline values: CDR1 SGHKS, CDR2 YYEKEE (reference sequence). This CDR3 spans 13 amino acids. Here the CDR3 DNA reads TGTGCCAGCAGTGTAGGGGTTAACAATGAGCAGTTCTTC. Encoded protein: CASSVGVNNEQFF.

The chain links TRBV4-1 to TRBJ2-5, with 9 bases identical to TRBD2. The V and J ends lost 4 bases and 3 bases, in that order; junction bases with no gene match: 3. CDR1 is MGHRA, CDR2 YSYEKL, per germline. This CDR3 comprises 14 residues. This CDR3 is CASSLGLAKETQYF. CDR3 bases: TGCGCCAGCAGCCTGGGACTAGCTAAAGAGACCCAGTACTTC.

The J gene is TRBJ2-7, the V gene TRBV27; the match to TRBD2 covers 10 bases. After removal of 4 bases from V and 2 bases from J, the junction contained 5 bases not matched to a gene. The CDR3 is 15 amino acids. From germline, CDR1 is MNHEY and CDR2 SMNVEV (reference sequence). CDR3 bases: TGTGCCAGCAGTTATACTAGCGGGACTACCTACGAGCAGTACTTC. It is translated as CASSYTSGTTYEQYF.

The genes are TRBV28 and TRBJ1-4; D is ambiguous. The germline gives CDR1 MDHEN, CDR2 SYDVKM. Trimming took off 5 bases at V and 4 bases at J, with 11 bases between the two ends. The CDR3 length is 14 residues. CDR3 in amino acids: CASSPAVFNEKLFF. CDR3 sequence (DNA): TGTGCCAGCAGTCCTGCAGTCTTTAATGAAAAACTGTTTTTT. The full variable domain, its missing parts supplied by reference TRBV28 and TRBJ1-4, is DVKVTQSSRYLVKRTGEKVFLECVQDMDHENMFWYRQDPGLGLRLIYFSYDVKMKEKGDIPEGYSVSREKKERFSLILESASTNQTSMYLCASSPAVFNEKLFFGSGTQLSVL.

Only a few counts were recorded for this clone. Additional DNA sequences in this sample encode the identical CDR3. The rearrangement joins TRBV19 to TRBJ1-1, with D unresolved. V lost 3 bases and J 1 base, leaving 6 bases between the germline ends. Germline V gene lookup returns CDR1 LNHDA and CDR2 SQIVND (reference sequence). This CDR3 spans 13 amino acids. The CDR3: CASSISGNTEAFF. The CDR3 DNA reads TGTGCCAGTAGTATCTCCGGGAACACTGAAGCTTTCTTT.

The chain is built from TRBV28 and TRBJ2-5; 9 nucleotides match TRBD1. V dropped 6 bases and J dropped 9; count of bases not matched to a gene: 17. CDR1 and CDR2 from the germline V gene are MDHEN and SYDVKM. CDR3 length equals 16 residues. The CDR3 here is CASRPSDRGWFAAQYF. CDR3 DNA: TGTGCCAGCAGACCATCCGACAGGGGGTGGTTCGCGGCCCAGTACTTC.

The rearrangement uses TRBV5-8 and TRBJ2-7, with TRBD1 identical over 9 bases. Per the germline V gene, CDR1 is SGHTS and CDR2 is YDEGEE. The CDR3 sequence is 16 residues long. V lost 4 bases to trimming and J lost 2 bases; unmatched junction nucleotides: 10. The CDR3 nucleotides are TGTGCCAGCAGCCTCGGGACAGGGCGGTGGGCCTACGAGCAGTACTTC. This translates into CASSLGTGRWAYEQYF.

The chain joins TRBV29-1 to TRBJ2-7, with 7 bases matching TRBD1. Germline V lookup: CDR1 SQVTM, CDR2 ANQGSEA. The CDR3 totals 15 residues. Germline trimming cut 7 bases from V and 2 bases from J; bases unmatched to any gene: 14. CDR3 nucleotide sequence: TGCAGCGCCCTTCTGGGTGACAGGGCCCCCTACGAGCAGTACTTC. Residues: CSALLGDRAPYEQYF.

CDR3 protein: CASSDLWPSNTEAFF. For the CDR3, the DNA is TGTGCCAGCAGCGATCTGTGGCCTTCGAACACTGAAGCTTTCTTT. The rearrangement uses TRBV28 and TRBJ1-1; the D is unclear. The V gene's germline CDR1 is MDHEN and CDR2 SYDVKM. Trimming took 6 bases from V and 1 from J, leaving 15 bases between them. The CDR3 sequence is 15 residues long.

The CDR3 bases are TGTGCCAGCCGGGACTCTAGCGGTTACAATGAGCAGTTCTTC. Translating it yields CASRDSSGYNEQFF. The chain is built from TRBV27 and TRBJ2-1, with 7 bases matching TRBD2. V dropped 8 bases and J dropped 4; count of bases not matched to a gene: 8. Germline loops: CDR1 MNHEY, CDR2 SMNVEV (reference sequence). The CDR3 is 14 residues long.